This TCR beta chain appears in the sequencing data of a study of PD-1 blockade in classical Hodgkin lymphoma. In the study overall: Administration of nivolumab to patients was at 3 mg/kg intravenously every 2 weeks.

The patients all showed relapse after autologous stem cell transplantation, while their brentuximab vedotin exposure varied. As for this clone: The antigen remains undetermined.

Study-level results: The study reported lower baseline TCR diversity in newly diagnosed patients than in healthy donors. It was among complete responders that baseline diversity resembled that of newly diagnosed patients. CD4+ TCR diversity rose significantly by C4D1, and CD8+ TCR diversity did not.

The CDR3 is 16 amino acids. Trimming removed 3 bases from V and 5 bases from J, with 20 bases in between. Germline V gene sequence: CDR1 MNHEY, CDR2 SVGAGI. TCRdb's table, derived via immunoSEQ multiplex PCR, lists solely in-frame clones and lacks some. The table records 20,000 to 25,000 clones, more than 75% of them present only once. This chain links TRBV6-5 with TRBJ2-7; possibly TRBD1 or TRBD2 for D (5 bases each). Sequenced here: peripheral blood mononuclear cells (PBMCs), sampled at baseline. The source is a human donor with classical Hodgkin lymphoma. The CDR3 DNA follows: TGTGCCAGCAGTTATTCGGGACCTCCCCAGGACCACGAGCAGTACTTC. The encoded protein is CASSYSGPPQDHEQYF.